Presented here are 8 T cell receptor beta chains from one specimen sequenced in a study of blood T cell repertoires in COVID-19. Produced via immunoSEQ multiplex PCR; TCRdb's table is partial and in-frame only. In the table there are some 97,000 clones, 90% of which are singletons. The sequenced material came from peripheral blood. These receptors were obtained from a man in his 60s with acute or convalescent COVID-19.

The gene calls are TRBV7-2 and TRBJ1-5; 7 bases align to TRBD1. J was trimmed by 2 bases and V by 5 bases; bases with no gene match: 3. Germline V gene lookup returns CDR1 SGHTA and CDR2 FQGNSA. The length of the CDR3 is 14 residues. CDR3 sequence reads: CASSPGTGNQPQHF. For the CDR3, the DNA is TGTGCCAGCAGCCCAGGGACAGGCAATCAGCCCCAGCATTTT.

The chain has TRBV5-1 and TRBJ1-1; no firm D call. Germline CDR1 is SGHRS and CDR2 is YFSETQ. This CDR3 spans 14 amino acids. The ends were cut back, 5 bases at V and 4 bases at J, with 15 bases in the middle. The CDR3 spells CASRKSGETTEAFF. The DNA for the CDR3 is TGCGCCAGCAGGAAGAGCGGGGAGACCACTGAAGCTTTCTTT.

This clone was counted only a few times. The chain recombines TRBV5-1 with TRBJ2-3; weak D call: TRBD2 (7 bases). The V end lost 4 bases, the J end lost 4 bases, and 16 bases lay between the germline ends. CDR1 and CDR2 from the germline V gene are SGHRS and YFSETQ. The CDR3 is 15 residues long. The CDR3 region has the DNA TGCGCCAGCAGCCCCGGCGGGGGCGCCTCAGATACGCAGTATTTT. This encodes CASSPGGGASDTQYF.

The chain uses TRBV5-1 and TRBJ1-3, with TRBD1 matching over 10 bases. CDR1 is SGHRS, CDR2 YFSETQ, per germline. The CDR3 is 18 amino acids. V shed 1 base, J shed 8 bases, and the junction held 15 bases outside the gene matches. The CDR3 is CASSLMETGGASGHTIYF. The CDR3 DNA reads TGCGCCAGCAGCTTGATGGAGACAGGGGGCGCGTCCGGGCACACCATATATTTT.

V usage is TRBV19 and J usage is TRBJ1-2; D is perhaps TRBD1 (6 bases). The CDR3 has 14 amino acids. The V end lost 5 bases, the J end lost 6 bases, and 16 bases lay between the germline ends. Looked up from germline, CDR1 is LNHDA and CDR2 is SQIVND (reference sequence). This CDR3 is CASSPGLGADGYTF. The CDR3, as DNA: TGTGCCAGTAGTCCTGGGTTGGGGGCCGATGGCTACACCTTC.

The chain uses TRBV5-4 and TRBJ2-1, with D possibly being TRBD1 (5 bases). The CDR3 runs 16 residues. V was shortened by 4 bases and J by 4 bases, with 18 bases between the two germline ends. CDR1 and CDR2 (germline): SGHNT, YYREEE (reference sequence). This CDR3 is CASSPEPGNVYNEQFF. DNA of the CDR3: TGTGCCAGCAGCCCCGAACCAGGGAATGTTTACAATGAGCAGTTCTTC.

This clone was seen more than once but under ten times. This chain links TRBV5-1 with TRBJ2-3; D perhaps matches TRBD2 (5 bases). There are 13 residues in the CDR3. V was shortened by 5 bases and J by 3 bases, with 10 bases between the two germline ends. Germline-derived CDR1 and CDR2 are SGHRS and YFSETQ. As DNA, the CDR3 is TGCGCCAGCAGGCGTCTAGCAACAGATACGCAGTATTTT. Translated: CASRRLATDTQYF.

J is TRBJ1-1 and V is TRBV18, with a tentative D call TRBD1 (5 bases). CDR3 length equals 15 residues. In germline, CDR1 is KGHSH, CDR2 LQKENI. Trimming left V 6 bases short and J 1 base short, with 15 bases between. The CDR3 sequence is CASSSDSKGNTEAFF. Written as DNA, the CDR3 is TGTGCCAGCTCGTCCGACAGCAAGGGGAACACTGAAGCTTTCTTT.